These T cell receptor beta chains were read from a single sample in a study of regulatory T cells in long-lasting Graves disease. One entry per CDR3 protein results from TCRdb running MiXCR on the multiplex PCR reads. Of over 450,000 distinct CDR3 sequences detected, more than 10% appear once; the ten largest clones hold roughly 9.3%. A further study also used this sample, focusing on T cells in Graves' hyperthyroidism and ophthalmopathy.

This specimen consisted of peripheral blood mononuclear cells (PBMCs), obtained at new diagnosis, from a patient treated with antithyroid drugs. The receptors here all came from a woman under 40 with Graves disease. The CDR3 runs from the conserved cysteine through the conserved F or W. A D gene is named only where the DNA matches it firmly. Clone size is stated in some rows and not others, as once, few, many or a class when expanded.

D	size	V	J	CDR3	DNA
TRBD1	few	TRBV18	TRBJ2-7	CASSPVFIQGASYEQYF	TGTGCCAGCTCACCTGTTTTCATTCAGGGGGCTTCCTACGAGCAGTACTTC
.	many	TRBV2	TRBJ2-7	CASRGGLYEQYF	TGTGCCAGCAGGGGCGGACTCTACGAGCAGTACTTC
.	.	TRBV18	TRBJ2-7	CASSPDQVSSYEQYF	TGTGCCAGCTCACCTGATCAGGTGAGCTCCTACGAGCAGTACTTC
.	many	TRBV5-6	TRBJ2-7	CASSLWGVTFIGYEQYF	TGTGCCAGCAGCTTGTGGGGGGTGACATTTATCGGCTACGAGCAGTACTTC
.	.	TRBV4-1	TRBJ2-3	CASSQDRITRLPIGTDTQYF	TGCGCCAGCAGCCAAGATAGGATTACAAGACTACCTATCGGTACAGATACGCAGTATTTT
.	few	TRBV19	TRBJ1-6	CASSIADTNNSPLHF	TGTGCCAGTAGTATAGCGGACACCAATAATTCACCCCTCCACTTT
.	many	TRBV20-1	TRBJ1-1	CSPSMNTEAFF	TGCAGTCCCAGTATGAACACTGAAGCTTTCTTT
.	few	TRBV2	TRBJ2-7	CASSERTLMTYEQYF	TGTGCCAGCAGTGAAAGGACACTCATGACCTACGAGCAGTACTTC
.	many	TRBV2	TRBJ2-7	CASSVSDYEQYF	TGTGCCAGCAGTGTCTCAGACTACGAGCAGTACTTC
TRBD1	.	TRBV24-1	TRBJ2-5	CATSDRDRGRETQYF	TGTGCCACCAGTGATAGGGACAGGGGTCGGGAGACCCAGTACTTC
.	many	TRBV2	TRBJ1-5	CASSEGQRNQPQHF	TGTGCCAGCAGTGAAGGCCAGAGAAATCAGCCCCAGCATTTT
.	.	TRBV18	TRBJ2-5	CASSPVGGSGLRETQYF	TGTGCCAGCTCACCAGTGGGGGGTAGCGGCCTTCGAGAGACCCAGTACTTC
.	many	TRBV5-1	TRBJ2-7	CASSSGPESSYEQYF	TGCGCCAGCAGCTCAGGACCGGAGAGCTCCTACGAGCAGTACTTC
TRBD1	many	TRBV27	TRBJ1-2	CASSPNSRTGVFYGYTF	TGTGCCAGCAGTCCCAACTCCCGGACAGGAGTTTTCTATGGCTACACCTTC
.	.	TRBV5-1	TRBJ1-2	CASSAAFYGYTF	TGCGCCAGCAGCGCAGCGTTTTATGGCTACACCTTC
TRBD2	few	TRBV7-3	TRBJ2-5	CASSLSGSGRKTQYF	TGTGCCAGCAGCTTAAGTGGTAGCGGGAGAAAGACCCAGTACTTC
.	.	TRBV19	TRBJ2-3	CASSIGVQPTDTQYF	TGTGCCAGTAGTATAGGTGTACAGCCCACAGATACGCAGTATTTT
TRBD1	few	TRBV19	TRBJ2-1	CASSIRQGHEQFF	TGTGCCAGTAGTATAAGACAGGGCCATGAGCAGTTCTTC
.	many	TRBV11-2	TRBJ1-6	CASSSLIGWQGGSPLHF	TGTGCCAGCAGCTCGCTTATTGGGTGGCAGGGAGGATCACCCCTCCACTTT
.	.	TRBV14	TRBJ1-2	CASSQTWPGYGYTF	TGTGCCAGCAGCCAAACTTGGCCGGGCTATGGCTACACCTTC
TRBD2	many	TRBV27	TRBJ2-1	CASRNSGSANNEQFF	TGTGCCAGCAGGAATAGCGGGAGCGCTAACAATGAGCAGTTCTTC
.	.	TRBV3-1	TRBJ2-1	CASSRVNNEQFF	TGTGCCTCCAGCCGCGTGAACAATGAGCAGTTCTTC
.	.	TRBV25-1	TRBJ2-5	CASSELGTAQETQYF	TGTGCCAGCTCTGAACTGGGGACGGCCCAAGAGACCCAGTACTTC
.	many	TRBV7-2	TRBJ2-5	CASSIGLGTQYF	TGTGCCAGCAGCATCGGCCTGGGCACCCAGTACTTC
.	many	TRBV20-1	TRBJ2-1	CSARAGVVYNEQFF	TGCAGTGCTAGAGCGGGAGTTGTCTACAATGAGCAGTTCTTC
TRBD2	.	TRBV30	TRBJ2-1	CAWSAQRTSGYYNEQFF	TGTGCCTGGAGTGCGCAGCGGACTAGCGGATACTACAATGAGCAGTTCTTC
TRBD2	.	TRBV6-2/TRBV6-3	TRBJ2-1	CASSGRTSSYSEQFF	TGTGCCAGTAGCGGGAGGACAAGCTCCTACAGTGAGCAGTTCTTC
.	.	TRBV5-4	TRBJ2-7	CASSLEGGTGDEQYF	TGTGCCAGCAGCTTGGAGGGGGGGACGGGGGACGAGCAGTACTTC
.	many	TRBV6-2/TRBV6-3	TRBJ2-1	CASKTDSNEQFF	TGTGCCAGCAAAACGGACAGCAATGAGCAGTTCTTC